This entry is about one TCR beta chain. The source of the sample is a study of shared T cell receptors in the human thymus. Data came from immunoSEQ multiplex PCR; TCRdb stores just in-frame clones and leaves some out. The sample includes 630,000 or so clones, around 87% seen only once; the top ten take just under 0.0095%. The length of the CDR3 is 13 residues. The germline CDR1 and CDR2 sequences are MNHEY and SMNVEV (reference sequence). V trimming: 7 bases; J trimming: 5 bases; junction bases outside the gene matches: 4. These data were also filed under a second study, of human thymus T cells. In that study: The thymus was resected at corrective cardiac surgery. What appeared biased in thymic and blood repertoires was the usage of V and J genes.

This receptor was taken from a boy under three years old with a congenital heart defect. The rearrangement uses TRBV27 and TRBJ2-1; 8 bases are a match to TRBD2. The sequenced material came from thymocytes. The CDR3 DNA sequence: TGTGCCAGCAAACTAGCGGAAAACAATGAGCAGTTCTTC. Translating gives CASKLAENNEQFF.